Reported below is one TCR beta chain. Its antigen is unidentified. The data originate from a study of cytomegalovirus exposure and HLA in healthy donors. Vbeta (60) and Jbeta (13) primers were used in the PCR. The protocol was immunoSEQ multiplex PCR, while the TCRdb copy is restricted to in-frame clones and leaves out a portion. The sample lists approximately 150,000 clones; around 79% were seen once. Study-wide results and limits: CMV serostatus was the sole immune exposure data available. Earlier findings revealed that most TCR beta V segments proved productive either about 87% or about 30% of the time. Some V segments (TRBV6-2 and TRBV6-3 among them) were excluded as indistinguishable.

Germline CDR1 SGHRS, CDR2 YFSETQ. The V end lost 5 bases, the J end lost 7 bases, and 12 bases lay between the germline ends. CDR3 length: 12 amino acids. This clonotype originated in a female donor in good health and CMV-seronegative. This chain uses TRBV5-1 with TRBJ2-5, with unresolved D. The sample consisted of PBMCs. DNA of the CDR3: TGCGCCAGCAGGGTACCGCCAGGGACCCAGTACTTC. Protein product: CASRVPPGTQYF.